Reported below is one T cell receptor beta chain. No antigen is known for it. Vbeta (60) and Jbeta (13) primers were used in the PCR. Here immunoSEQ multiplex PCR was the method, and the copy in TCRdb shows in-frame clones only, minus some. The sample lists 63,000 or so clones; approximately 76% were seen once. V lost 5 bases and J 8 bases, leaving 15 bases between the germline ends. The CDR3 extends over 13 amino acids. The germline gives CDR1 MNHEY, CDR2 SMNVEV (reference sequence). The data are from a study of cytomegalovirus exposure and HLA in healthy donors. Study overall: As an earlier analysis found, about 179 million T cells yielded some 120 million unique TCR beta sequences. Study conclusions and caveats: Productive status was seen about 90% or about 30% of the time for most TCR beta V segments in an earlier analysis. In terms of immune exposure information, only CMV serostatus was available. Later work found most CMV-associated TCR beta chains apparently HLA-restricted.

The sequenced sample consisted of PBMCs. The J gene is TRBJ1-2, the V gene TRBV27; D remains ambiguous. This receptor was taken from a middle-aged man in good health and CMV-seronegative. This chain's CDR3 is CASSTRGHPGYTF. The CDR3 region has the DNA TGTGCCAGCAGTACCCGCGGCCACCCCGGCTACACCTTC.